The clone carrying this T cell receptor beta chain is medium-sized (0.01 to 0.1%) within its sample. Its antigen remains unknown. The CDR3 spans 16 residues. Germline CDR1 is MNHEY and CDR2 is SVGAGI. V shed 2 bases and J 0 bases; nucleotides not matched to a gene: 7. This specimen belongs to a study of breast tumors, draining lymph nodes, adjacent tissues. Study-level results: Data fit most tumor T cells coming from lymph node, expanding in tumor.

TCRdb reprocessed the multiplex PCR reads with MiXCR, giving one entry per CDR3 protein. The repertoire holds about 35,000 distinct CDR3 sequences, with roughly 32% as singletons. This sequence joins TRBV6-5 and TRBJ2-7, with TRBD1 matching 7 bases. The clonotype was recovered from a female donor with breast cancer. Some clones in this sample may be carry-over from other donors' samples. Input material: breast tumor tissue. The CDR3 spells CASSYAAGTASYEQYF. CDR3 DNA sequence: TGTGCCAGCAGTTACGCCGCCGGGACAGCCTCCTACGAGCAGTACTTC.